This T cell receptor (beta chain) was captured by sequencing in a study of tumor and adjacent non-tumor tissue in lung cancer. TCRbeta libraries were built with three rounds of nested PCR, modified from ARM-PCR. TCRdb reprocessed the multiplex PCR reads with MiXCR, giving one entry per CDR3 protein. Counted here are approximately 120,000 distinct CDR3 sequences, about 66% occurring once; the ten biggest clones make up roughly 13%. The template was RNA from unsorted bulk tissue. For this clonotype: Possible read error: a much larger clone is one base away.

The receptor comes from a man aged 30 to 39 with non-small cell lung cancer. The sample was lung tumor tissue.

The CDR3 DNA sequence: TGCGCCAGCAGCCAAGAGCGGACAGGGCAATATGGCTACATCTTC. Amino acids: CASSQERTGQYGYIF. The rearrangement links TRBV4-1 to TRBJ1-2, with 8 bases fitting TRBD1. The CDR3 consists of 15 residues. Germline V gene lookup returns CDR1 MGHRA and CDR2 YSYEKL.